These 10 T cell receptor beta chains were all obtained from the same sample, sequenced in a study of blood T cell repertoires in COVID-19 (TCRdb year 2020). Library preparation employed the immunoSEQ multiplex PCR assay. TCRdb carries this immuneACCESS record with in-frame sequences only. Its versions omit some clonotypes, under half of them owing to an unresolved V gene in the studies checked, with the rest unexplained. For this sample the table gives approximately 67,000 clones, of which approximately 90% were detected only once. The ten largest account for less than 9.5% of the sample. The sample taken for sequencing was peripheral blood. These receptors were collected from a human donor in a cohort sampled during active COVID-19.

The CDR3 region has the DNA TGTGCCAGCAGTGGTTACAGCTCCTATGGCTACACCTTC. Encoded protein: CASSGYSSYGYTF. This rearrangement joins TRBV2 to TRBJ1-2; D remains ambiguous. The V and J ends lost 4 bases and 4 bases respectively, with 10 bases between them. CDR1 is SNHLY, CDR2 FYNNEI, per germline. This CDR3 region has 13 residues.

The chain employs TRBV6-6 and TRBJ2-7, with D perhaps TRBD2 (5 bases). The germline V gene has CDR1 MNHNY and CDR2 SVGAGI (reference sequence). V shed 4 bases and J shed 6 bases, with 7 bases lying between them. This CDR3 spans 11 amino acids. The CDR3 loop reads CASSFTSEQYF. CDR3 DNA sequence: TGTGCCAGCAGTTTCACTAGCGAGCAGTACTTC.

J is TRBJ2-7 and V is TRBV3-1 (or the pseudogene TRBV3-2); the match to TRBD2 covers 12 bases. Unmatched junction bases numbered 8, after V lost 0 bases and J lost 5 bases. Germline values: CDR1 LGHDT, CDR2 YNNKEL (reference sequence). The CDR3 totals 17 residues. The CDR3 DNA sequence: TGTGCCAGCAGCCAAGATGAGCCTAGCGGGAGGGCTCACGAGCAGTACTTC. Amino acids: CASSQDEPSGRAHEQYF.

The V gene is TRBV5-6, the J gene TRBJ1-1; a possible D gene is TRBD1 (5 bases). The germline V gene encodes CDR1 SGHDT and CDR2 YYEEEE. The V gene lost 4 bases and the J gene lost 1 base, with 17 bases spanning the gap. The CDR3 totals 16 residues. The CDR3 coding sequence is TGTGCCAGCAGCCCCCTAGGGGTAAAGGGGAACACTGAAGCTTTCTTT. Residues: CASSPLGVKGNTEAFF.

The CDR3 DNA reads as TGTGCCACCAGTGTCGCAAACTACTATGGCTACACCTTC. Protein product: CATSVANYYGYTF. This chain connects TRBV24-1 to TRBJ1-2; D is uncertain. The CDR3 spans 13 residues. V dropped 5 bases and J dropped 3 bases, with 9 bases sitting between them. Per the germline V gene, CDR1 is KGHDR and CDR2 is SFDVKD.

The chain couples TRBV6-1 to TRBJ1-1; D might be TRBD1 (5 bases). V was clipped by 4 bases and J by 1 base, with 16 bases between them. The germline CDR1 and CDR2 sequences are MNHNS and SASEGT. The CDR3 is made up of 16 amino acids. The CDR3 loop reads CASSGMVGTANTEAFF. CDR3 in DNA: TGTGCCAGCAGTGGGATGGTCGGGACTGCGAACACTGAAGCTTTCTTT.

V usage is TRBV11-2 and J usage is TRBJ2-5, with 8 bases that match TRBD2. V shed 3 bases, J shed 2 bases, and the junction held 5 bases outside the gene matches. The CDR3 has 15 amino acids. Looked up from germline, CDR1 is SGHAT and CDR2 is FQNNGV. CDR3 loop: CASSFAGGLQETQYF. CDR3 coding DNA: TGTGCCAGCAGCTTTGCGGGGGGCTTACAAGAGACCCAGTACTTC.

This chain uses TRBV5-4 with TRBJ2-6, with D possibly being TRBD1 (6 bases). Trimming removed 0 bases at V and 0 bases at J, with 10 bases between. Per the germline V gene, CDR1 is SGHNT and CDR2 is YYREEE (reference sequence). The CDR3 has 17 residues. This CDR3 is CASSLGHRVSGANVLTF. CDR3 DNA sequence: TGTGCCAGCAGCTTGGGACACAGGGTCTCTGGGGCCAACGTCCTGACTTTC.

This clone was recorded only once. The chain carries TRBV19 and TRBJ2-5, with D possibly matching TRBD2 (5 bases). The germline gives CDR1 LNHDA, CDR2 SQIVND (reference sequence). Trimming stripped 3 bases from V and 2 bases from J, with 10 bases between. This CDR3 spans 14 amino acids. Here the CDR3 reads CASSIRTGQETQYF. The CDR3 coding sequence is TGTGCCAGTAGTATCAGGACGGGACAAGAGACCCAGTACTTC.

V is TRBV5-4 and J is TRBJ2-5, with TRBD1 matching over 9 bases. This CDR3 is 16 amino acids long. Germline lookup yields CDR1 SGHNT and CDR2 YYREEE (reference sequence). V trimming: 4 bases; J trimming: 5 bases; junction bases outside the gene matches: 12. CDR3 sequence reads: CASSLSRTGESETQYF. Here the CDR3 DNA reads TGTGCCAGCAGCCTTTCCCGGACAGGGGAGAGCGAGACCCAGTACTTC.